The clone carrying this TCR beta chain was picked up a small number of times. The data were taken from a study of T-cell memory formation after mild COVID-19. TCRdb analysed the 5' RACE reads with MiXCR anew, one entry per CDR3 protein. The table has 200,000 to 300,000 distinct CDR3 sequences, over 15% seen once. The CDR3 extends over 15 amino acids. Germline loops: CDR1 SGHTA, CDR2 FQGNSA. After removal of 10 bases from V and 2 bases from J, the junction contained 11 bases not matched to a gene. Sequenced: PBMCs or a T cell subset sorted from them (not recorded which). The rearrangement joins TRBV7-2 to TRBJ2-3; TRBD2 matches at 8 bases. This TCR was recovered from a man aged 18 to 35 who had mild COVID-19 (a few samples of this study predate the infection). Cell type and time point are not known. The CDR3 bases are TGTGCCACCGCTCCCGGCGGGGGGCCCACAGATACGCAGTATTTT. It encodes CATAPGGGPTDTQYF.